The following is a T cell receptor beta chain sequence with its context. Its antigen remains unknown. The CDR3 consists of 12 residues. Deletions cut 7 bases from V and 9 bases from J, with 13 bases between. Germline CDR1 reads MNHEY; CDR2 reads SVGAGI. The data were obtained in a study of graft-versus-host responses after intestinal transplantation. Assay: immunoSEQ multiplex PCR; the TCRdb copy retains only in-frame clones and omits some. In the table there are tens of thousands of clones, about 93% of which are singletons. This clonotype was sampled from a human donor who was the organ donor for an intestinal transplant. Sequences were derived from unstimulated CD4+ T cells sorted from spleen or lymph node cells, sampled before transplant. The V gene is TRBV6-5, the J gene TRBJ2-1, with D perhaps matching TRBD1 or TRBD2 (5 bases each). The CDR3 nucleotides are TGTGCCAGCACTCATAAGAGGGGTGAGCAGTTCTTC. Its translation is CASTHKRGEQFF.